This TCR beta chain was documented in a study of PD-L1 blockade in urothelial cancer. Whole-study context: Study patients had been treated with 0 to 3 previous chemotherapy regimens. In tumor samples, T cells numbered a median of roughly 1,300.

This CDR3 spans 16 amino acids. Germline values: CDR1 MNHGY, CDR2 SAAAGT. Trimming pared 6 bases from V and 7 bases from J, leaving 19 bases between. This table comes from immunoSEQ multiplex PCR, and its TCRdb copy is limited to in-frame clones, with some not included. The repertoire holds around 40,000 clones, with approximately 34% as singletons. The genes are TRBV6-8 and TRBJ1-6; D is possibly TRBD1 (6 bases). Sample: tumor tissue, taken before atezolizumab (anti-PD-L1) treatment. This receptor was obtained from a man aged 55 to 70 with urothelial cancer. CDR3 DNA sequence: TGTGCCAGCAGGAGTCGTGTGGACAGACCCAATTCACCCCTCCACTTT. Translated: CASRSRVDRPNSPLHF.